This T cell receptor beta chain was documented in a study of T cell responses to AZD1222 COVID-19 vaccine. Study-wide results and caveats: Repertoires were obtained only post-peak T cell response. Donors were largely white British and mainly female; clonal diversity was possibly underestimated.

Sequenced by immunoSEQ multiplex PCR; TCRdb stores in-frame clones only, minus some. The sample has tens of thousands of clones; roughly 89% are singletons. Concerning this clone itself: Its antigen is undetermined.

V was pared by 1 base and J by 8 bases, with 8 bases between. CDR1 and CDR2 from the germline V gene are LNHDA and SQIVND (reference sequence). The CDR3 consists of 12 residues. The sample here was peripheral blood, taken on day 0 of MenACWY control vaccination. The J gene is TRBJ1-1, the V gene TRBV19; possibly TRBD1 for D (5 bases). The sequence was collected from an adult in good health. This chain's CDR3 is CASSIVDSEAFF. CDR3 coding DNA: TGTGCCAGTAGTATAGTAGACAGCGAAGCTTTCTTT.